This record covers a single T cell receptor beta chain. Antigen unknown. Germline V CDR1 and CDR2: SEHNR, FQNEAQ (reference sequence). V was trimmed by 1 base and J by 0 bases, leaving 10 bases between them. CDR3 length: 16 amino acids. This entry belongs to a study of cytomegalovirus exposure and HLA in healthy donors. About the study: The use of the same platform for the 95 to 150 validation repertoires and the 650 to 850 first-cohort repertoires was reported by a later analysis.

Study conclusions and caveats: The study listed under 200 cytomegalovirus-associated TCR beta chains. Most TCR sequences were uncommon, yet certain public TCRs appeared in many donors. The finding came from a later analysis; first-cohort TCR clusters tended to co-occur in the 110 or so validation repertoires.

The table came from immunoSEQ multiplex PCR; TCRdb's copy has only in-frame clones and leaves some out. The table shows around 140,000 clones, with approximately 94% occurring only once. Sequences were obtained from PBMCs. The chain links TRBV7-9 to TRBJ2-1; possibly TRBD2 for D (6 bases). This receptor was identified in a man younger than 30 in good health and CMV-seropositive. CDR3 sequence (DNA): TGTGCCAGCAGCTTAGTACGGGGACTCTCCTACAATGAGCAGTTCTTC. The encoded protein is CASSLVRGLSYNEQFF.